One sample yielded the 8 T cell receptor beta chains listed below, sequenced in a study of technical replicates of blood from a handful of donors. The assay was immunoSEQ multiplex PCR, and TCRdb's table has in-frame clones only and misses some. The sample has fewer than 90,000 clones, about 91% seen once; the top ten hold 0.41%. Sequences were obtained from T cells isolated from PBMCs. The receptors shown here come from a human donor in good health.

In DNA form, the CDR3 reads TGCGCCAGCAGCTCCCTGGGCTATTCAGCGGGAGGAGGGTATACGCAGTATTTT. It translates to CASSSLGYSAGGGYTQYF. The J gene is TRBJ2-3, the V gene TRBV5-1; 9 bases match TRBD2. The CDR3 loop spans 18 amino acids. CDR1 is SGHRS and CDR2 is YFSETQ in the germline V gene. V was pared by 3 bases and J by 7 bases, with 18 bases of the junction left unmatched.

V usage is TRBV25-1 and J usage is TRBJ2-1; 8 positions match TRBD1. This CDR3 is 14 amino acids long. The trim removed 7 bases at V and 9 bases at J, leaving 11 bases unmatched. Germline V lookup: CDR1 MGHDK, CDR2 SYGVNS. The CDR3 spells CASNLLGQGAEQFF. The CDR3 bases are TGTGCCAGCAATCTCCTCGGGCAGGGGGCTGAGCAGTTCTTC.

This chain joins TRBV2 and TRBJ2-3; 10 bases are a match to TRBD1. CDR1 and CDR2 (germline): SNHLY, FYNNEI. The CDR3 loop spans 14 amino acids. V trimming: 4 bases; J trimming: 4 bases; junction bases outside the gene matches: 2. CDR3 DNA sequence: TGTGCCAGCAGTGGACAGGGGGCCGCAGATACGCAGTATTTT. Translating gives CASSGQGAADTQYF.

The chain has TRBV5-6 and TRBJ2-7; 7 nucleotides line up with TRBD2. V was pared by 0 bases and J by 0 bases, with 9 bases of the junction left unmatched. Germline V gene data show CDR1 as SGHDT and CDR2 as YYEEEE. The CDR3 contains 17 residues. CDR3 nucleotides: TGTGCCAGCAGCTTGGCCCTCCTAGCGGCAGACTCCTACGAGCAGTACTTC. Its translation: CASSLALLAADSYEQYF.

Here the CDR3 reads CASSSREGTGELFF. As DNA, the CDR3 is TGTGCCAGCAGCTCGAGGGAGGGCACCGGGGAGCTGTTTTTT. V and J are TRBV7-9 and TRBJ2-2; 7 nucleotides match TRBD2. J was trimmed by 4 bases and V by 4 bases; bases with no gene match: 3. The CDR3 has 14 residues. Germline values: CDR1 SEHNR, CDR2 FQNEAQ (reference sequence).

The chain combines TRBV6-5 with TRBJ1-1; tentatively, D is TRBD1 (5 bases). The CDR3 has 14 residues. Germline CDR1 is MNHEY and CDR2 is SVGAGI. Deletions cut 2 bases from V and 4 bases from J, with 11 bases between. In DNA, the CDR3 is TGTGCCAGCAGTTACGGGCAGGGCGGCACTGAAGCTTTCTTT. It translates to CASSYGQGGTEAFF.

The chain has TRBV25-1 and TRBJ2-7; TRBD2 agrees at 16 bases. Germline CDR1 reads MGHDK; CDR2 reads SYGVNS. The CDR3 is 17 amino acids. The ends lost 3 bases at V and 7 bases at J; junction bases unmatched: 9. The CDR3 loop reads CASSDPGLAGGLREQYF. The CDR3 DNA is TGTGCCAGCAGTGATCCGGGACTAGCGGGAGGGCTAAGAGAGCAGTACTTC.

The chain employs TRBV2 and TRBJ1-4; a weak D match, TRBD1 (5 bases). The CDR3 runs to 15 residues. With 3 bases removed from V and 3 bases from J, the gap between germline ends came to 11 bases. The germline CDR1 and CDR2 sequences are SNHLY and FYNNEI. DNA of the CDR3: TGTGCCAGCAGTGATGACTGGGGGGCTAATGAAAAACTGTTTTTT. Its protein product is CASSDDWGANEKLFF.